This entry features one T cell receptor (beta chain) sequence. This CDR3 is 15 amino acids long. The germline V gene has CDR1 SGHAT and CDR2 FQDESV (reference sequence). V was cut by 2 bases and J by 5 bases, with 14 bases left in between. The table came from immunoSEQ multiplex PCR; TCRdb's copy has only in-frame clones and leaves some out. The data contain some 64,000 clones, 80% to 90% of them singletons. The data derive from a study of control samples from healthy donors and cancer patients. The sequence came from a woman aged 45 to 65 with head and neck cancer. Sequencing input: PBMCs. This chain joins TRBV11-1 and TRBJ2-3; D not certain. The CDR3, as DNA: TGTGCCAGCAGCTTACGTTCCGGGTTGGGAGATACGCAGTATTTT. Translating it yields CASSLRSGLGDTQYF.